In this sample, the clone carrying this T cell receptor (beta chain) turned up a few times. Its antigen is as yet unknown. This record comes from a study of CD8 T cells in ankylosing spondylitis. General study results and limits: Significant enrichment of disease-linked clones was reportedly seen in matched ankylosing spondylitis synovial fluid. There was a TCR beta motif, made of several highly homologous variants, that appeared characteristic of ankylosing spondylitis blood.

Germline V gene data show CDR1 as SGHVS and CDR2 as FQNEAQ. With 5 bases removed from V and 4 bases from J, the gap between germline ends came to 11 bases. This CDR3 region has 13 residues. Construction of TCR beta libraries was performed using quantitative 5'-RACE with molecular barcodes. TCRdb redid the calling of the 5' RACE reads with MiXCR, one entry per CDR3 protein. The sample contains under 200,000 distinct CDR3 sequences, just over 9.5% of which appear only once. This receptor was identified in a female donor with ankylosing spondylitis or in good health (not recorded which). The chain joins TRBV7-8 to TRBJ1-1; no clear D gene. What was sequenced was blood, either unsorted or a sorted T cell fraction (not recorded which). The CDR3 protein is CASSLYLGTEAFF. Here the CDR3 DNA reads TGTGCCAGCAGCCTCTATCTGGGCACTGAAGCTTTCTTT.